The rows below give T cell receptor beta chains drawn from one sample of a study of blood T cell repertoires in COVID-19. Libraries were prepared by immunoSEQ multiplex PCR; TCRdb keeps only in-frame clonotypes and omits some of them. The sample has fewer than 300,000 clones, 80% to 90% seen once; the top ten hold around 4.5%. The specimen sequenced was PBMCs or T cells enriched from blood (not recorded which). The receptor set was obtained from a woman in her twenties or thirties who had recovered from COVID-19. CDR3s include the opening cysteine and the closing phenylalanine or tryptophan. D genes are given only for firm matches. Expanded clones are given a class, and other clones once, few, many or no size at all.

clone size	V gene	D gene	J gene	CDR3 DNA	CDR3 protein
-	TRBV7-9	-	TRBJ2-1	TGTGCCAGCAGCCCCCCTCCCCGGTTCGGCAATGAGCAGTTCTTC	CASSPPPRFGNEQFF
-	TRBV28	TRBD1	TRBJ1-2	TGTGCCAGCAGCCGACCGGGACAGGGGAGACATGGCTACACCTTC	CASSRPGQGRHGYTF
-	TRBV5-1	-	TRBJ2-7	TGCGCCAGCAGCTTGGTCGAGGTACCCTACGAGCAGTACTTC	CASSLVEVPYEQYF
-	TRBV29-1	-	TRBJ2-1	TGCAGCGCTGGCCGACCGGACTTAAGCTCCTACAATGAGCAGTTCTTC	CSAGRPDLSSYNEQFF
-	TRBV18	-	TRBJ2-7	TGTGCCAGCTCACCACCGGTGGGCAGGCTATACGAGCAGTACTTC	CASSPPVGRLYEQYF
-	TRBV27	TRBD1	TRBJ1-2	TGTGCCAGCAGTTTAGGACAGGGGGGAGGCTACACCTTC	CASSLGQGGGYTF
many	TRBV24-1	TRBD2	TRBJ2-1	TGTGCCACCAGTCGGGCTAGCGGGGGAATAGTGAATGAGCAGTTCTTC	CATSRASGGIVNEQFF
-	TRBV27	TRBD2	TRBJ2-7	TGTGCCAGCAAAAATCCGGGACTAGCGGCTGAGCAGTACTTC	CASKNPGLAAEQYF
-	TRBV10-3	-	TRBJ1-3	TGTGCCATCAGTGACACAGCTGGGGGAAACACCATATATTTT	CAISDTAGGNTIYF
-	TRBV28	TRBD2	TRBJ2-2	TGTGCCAGCAGAACCCCTTTAGCGGGCGATAAAGCGAACACCGGGGAGCTGTTTTTT	CASRTPLAGDKANTGELFF
-	TRBV27	-	TRBJ1-2	TGTGCCAGCAGTGACAGCGAATCCGGGACATACTATGGCTACACCTTC	CASSDSESGTYYGYTF
-	TRBV4-1	-	TRBJ2-3	TGCGCCAGCAGCCAGACGGGCCGGACTAAGCAGTATTTT	CASSQTGRTKQYF
-	TRBV7-9	-	TRBJ2-1	TGTGCCAGCAGCTTAGCGCAAGGGGTCAGCGATGAGCAGTTCTTC	CASSLAQGVSDEQFF
-	TRBV6-6	-	TRBJ2-7	TGTGCCAGCAGTTACTGGGAGAAGGAGTACGAGCAGTACTTC	CASSYWEKEYEQYF
-	TRBV5-1	TRBD1	TRBJ2-1	TGCGCCAGCAGCCTCACAGGGGTCGCGAATGAGCAGTTCTTC	CASSLTGVANEQFF
-	TRBV6-5	-	TRBJ2-1	TGTGCCAGCAGTATAGCGGATTACAATGAGCAGTTCTTC	CASSIADYNEQFF
-	TRBV2	-	TRBJ1-4	TGTGCCAGCAGTGAGATGTCGTTGGCCGAGACTGCAACTAATGAAAAACTGTTTTTT	CASSEMSLAETATNEKLFF
-	TRBV10-2	-	TRBJ2-7	TGCGCCAGCAGTGACAACTACGAGCAGTACTTC	CASSDNYEQYF
-	TRBV3-1/TRBV3-2	-	TRBJ1-3	TGTGCCAGCAGCCTAAGAGGGTCGGGAAACACCATATATTTT	CASSLRGSGNTIYF
-	TRBV19	TRBD2	TRBJ2-4	TGTGCCAGCTGGGGCCTAGCGGGAGATCAAGCCAAAAACATTCAGTACTTC	CASWGLAGDQAKNIQYF
-	TRBV27	TRBD1	TRBJ1-1	TGTGCCAGCAGTTTATCCACAGGGGGCACTGAAGCTTTCTTT	CASSLSTGGTEAFF
-	TRBV5-6	-	TRBJ2-3	TGTGCCAGCAGTCTGGGAGGAGATACGCAGTATTTT	CASSLGGDTQYF
-	TRBV19	TRBD1	TRBJ1-1	TGTGCCAGTTACCCCACGGAGACAGGGGCGAGGATTGACACTGAAGCTTTCTTT	CASYPTETGARIDTEAFF
-	TRBV6-2/TRBV6-3	-	TRBJ2-5	TGTGCCAGCAGTTACGCGACAATACAAGAGACCCAGTACTTC	CASSYATIQETQYF
-	TRBV6-5	-	TRBJ2-1	TGTGCCAGCAGTCCCCGGGGATCCTACAATGAGCAGTTCTTC	CASSPRGSYNEQFF
-	TRBV7-8	TRBD1	TRBJ2-7	TGTGCCAGCAGCGTTTGGACAGGGGGCGAAGAGCAGTACTTC	CASSVWTGGEEQYF
-	TRBV13	-	TRBJ2-7	TGTGCCAGCAGCTTAGGGCTAGACCACTCCTACGAGCAGTACTTC	CASSLGLDHSYEQYF
-	TRBV19	-	TRBJ2-1	TGTGCCAGTAGTGAAGACTACTCCTACAATGAGCAGTTCTTC	CASSEDYSYNEQFF
-	TRBV6-5	TRBD1	TRBJ1-5	TGTGCCAGCAGTTGGACAGGGGGCGTCGGTCAGCCCCAGCATTTT	CASSWTGGVGQPQHF
-	TRBV27	-	TRBJ1-4	TGTGCCAGCAGTACCAATACAGGGTTTAATAATGAAAAACTGTTTTTT	CASSTNTGFNNEKLFF
-	TRBV7-2	-	TRBJ1-2	TGTGCCAGCAGCTTGGCAGGGGCGGTCTATGGCTACACCTTC	CASSLAGAVYGYTF
-	TRBV7-9	-	TRBJ1-6	TGTGCCAGCAGCTTAGGACAGTCTTCACCCCTCCACTTT	CASSLGQSSPLHF
few	TRBV7-9	-	TRBJ2-5	TGTGCCAGCAGCCAAATCAGGTTCCAAGAGACCCAGTACTTC	CASSQIRFQETQYF
-	TRBV12-3/TRBV12-4	-	TRBJ1-2	TGTGCCAGCAGTCAGACTAACTATGGCTACACCTTC	CASSQTNYGYTF
-	TRBV2	-	TRBJ2-7	TGTGCCAGTTCGACCCTAGGCGTCTACGAGCAGTACTTC	CASSTLGVYEQYF
-	TRBV7-3	-	TRBJ2-1	TGTGCCAGCAGCCCCCTTAGCCCGACTAGGTCCTCCTACAATGAGCAGTTCTTC	CASSPLSPTRSSYNEQFF
-	TRBV29-1	-	TRBJ1-1	TGCAGCGTTGGGGGACAGAACACTGAAGCTTTCTTT	CSVGGQNTEAFF